In its sample, the clone carrying this TCR beta chain is medium-sized. Per the germline V gene, CDR1 is WNHNN and CDR2 is SYGVQD (reference sequence). V lost 2 bases and J lost 5, with 9 bases in between. The CDR3 is made up of 13 amino acids. This sample was included in a study of immune heterogeneity within non-small cell lung tumors. Multiplex PCR relied on 32 V and 13 J primers to amplify TCR beta CDR3. TCRdb processed the multiplex PCR reads anew with MiXCR; each CDR3 protein has one entry. The data contain about 15,000 distinct CDR3 sequences, approximately 30% of them seen just once; the ten biggest clones take up 4% to 5%. Bulk tumor genomic DNA served as template, at roughly 600 ng per sample. During surgery, each primary tumor gave multiple biopsies spaced as far apart as possible. The study enrolled patients with untreated, newly diagnosed non-small cell lung cancer who underwent curative surgery.

The V gene is TRBV10-1, the J gene TRBJ1-2; D is ambiguous. What was sequenced was lung tumor tissue. The TCR sequence derives from a man aged 35 to 55 with non-small cell lung cancer. CDR3 in amino acids: CASSERTGYGYTF. The CDR3, as DNA: TGCGCCAGCAGTGAGAGGACGGGTTATGGCTACACCTTC.